The clone carrying this TCR beta chain has a single count. The sample belongs to a study of blood T cell repertoires in COVID-19. For the study at large: Samples representing acute and convalescent COVID-19 were sourced from the United States, Italy and Spain. PBMCs, B-cell-depleted T cells, or T cells provided the cDNA or gDNA that made up the material.

This table comes from immunoSEQ multiplex PCR, and its TCRdb copy is limited to in-frame clones, with some not included. Among 150,000 to 200,000 clones listed, about three quarters were seen once. V lost 8 bases to trimming and J lost 5 bases, with 15 bases between them. Germline loops: CDR1 MDHEN, CDR2 SYDVKM. CDR3 size: 13 residues. While infection was still active, Seattle patients were enrolled and then followed longitudinally. Source material: peripheral blood. The sequence was collected from a woman at least 80 years old with COVID-19, enrolled during active disease. The V call is TRBV28, the J call TRBJ1-1; no clear D. CDR3 loop: CASREPIGTEAFF. The CDR3 DNA reads TGTGCCAGCCGGGAGCCTATTGGGACTGAAGCTTTCTTT.